This entry lists 22 T cell receptor beta chains sequenced from one sample in a study of Ad26.COV2.S vaccination and SARS-CoV-2 variants. Sample treatment: roughly 20 received Ad26.COV2.S at low or high dose, single or two shots; roughly five received placebo; per-sample allocation not given. Sampling was done on day 63 after the first vaccine or placebo injection. Sequenced by immunoSEQ multiplex PCR; TCRdb stores in-frame clones only, minus some. The data hold some 340,000 clones, with around 81% observed a single time. The sequenced sample was peripheral blood, obtained in a trial of Ad26.COV2.S vaccine versus placebo. Source of these receptors: a person between 18 and 59 years old who received the Ad26.COV2.S COVID-19 vaccine or a placebo.

The chain recombines TRBV3-1 (or the pseudogene TRBV3-2) with TRBJ2-7, with 7 bases identical to TRBD2. The length of the CDR3 is 14 residues. In germline, CDR1 is LGHDT, CDR2 YNNKEL (reference sequence). V lost 1 base, J lost 7 bases, and 7 bases stayed unmatched. CDR3 amino acids: CASSQVARAGEQYF. CDR3 nucleotides: TGTGCCAGCAGCCAAGTTGCTCGAGCGGGGGAGCAGTACTTC.

The V and J genes are TRBV14 and TRBJ2-1, with TRBD1 matching over 8 bases. Trimming at V came to 0 bases and at J to 5 bases, leaving 9 bases not matched to a gene. CDR1 and CDR2 from the germline V gene are SGHDN and FVKESK. This CDR3 is built from 17 residues. The CDR3 here is CASSQDMLLDRDNEQFF. CDR3 nucleotide sequence: TGTGCCAGCAGCCAAGATATGCTATTGGACAGGGACAATGAGCAGTTCTTC.

CDR3 sequence reads: CASSTPQGLTNEKLFF. In nucleotides, the CDR3 is TGTGCCAGCAGCACACCTCAGGGCTTAACTAATGAAAAACTGTTTTTT. This rearrangement joins TRBV28 to TRBJ1-4; perhaps TRBD1 as D (5 bases). V was clipped by 6 bases and J by 1 base, with 15 bases between them. CDR1 and CDR2 (germline): MDHEN, SYDVKM. The CDR3 contains 16 residues. Based on the CDR3 plus reference TRBV28 and TRBJ1-4, the full variable domain is DVKVTQSSRYLVKRTGEKVFLECVQDMDHENMFWYRQDPGLGLRLIYFSYDVKMKEKGDIPEGYSVSREKKERFSLILESASTNQTSMYLCASSTPQGLTNEKLFFGSGTQLSVL.

The J gene is TRBJ2-7, the V gene TRBV5-6, with 9 bases lining up with TRBD2. The junction had 7 bases not matched to a gene; V was cut back by 2 bases and J by 7 bases. The CDR3 runs to 14 residues. CDR1 and CDR2 from the germline V gene are SGHDT and YYEEEE. DNA of the CDR3: TGTGCCAGCAGCTTCTCGGCCACTAGCGGGGAGCAGTACTTC. It is translated as CASSFSATSGEQYF.

The chain links TRBV6-6 to TRBJ1-1; perhaps TRBD1 as D (6 bases). CDR3 size: 11 residues. V gave up 4 bases and J gave up 8 bases, with 8 bases separating them. The germline gives CDR1 MNHNY, CDR2 SVGAGI (reference sequence). Written as DNA, the CDR3 is TGTGCCAGCAGTTCAGGGGCGGAAGCTTTCTTT. Protein sequence: CASSSGAEAFF.

V gene TRBV4-1 combines with J gene TRBJ1-1; 7 nucleotides line up with TRBD1. Looked up from germline, CDR1 is MGHRA and CDR2 is YSYEKL. The CDR3 length is 17 residues. Trimming cost V 2 bases and J 5 bases; bases outside gene matches: 14. CDR3 loop: CASSQRDLTGWVTEAFF. The CDR3 DNA sequence: TGCGCCAGCAGCCAAAGGGACCTGACAGGGTGGGTAACTGAAGCTTTCTTT.

V and J are TRBV2 and TRBJ1-3; the D gene is possibly TRBD1 (5 bases). The V gene lost 1 base and the J gene lost 0 bases, with 10 bases spanning the gap. The length of the CDR3 is 16 residues. CDR1 is SNHLY, CDR2 FYNNEI, per germline. The CDR3 DNA is TGTGCCAGCAGTGAAGGGGGACTGCTCTCTGGAAACACCATATATTTT. Encoded protein: CASSEGGLLSGNTIYF.

J is TRBJ2-5 and V is TRBV6-1, with TRBD2 identical over 9 bases. The CDR3 totals 16 residues. Germline CDR1 and CDR2: MNHNS and SASEGT. V shed 3 bases, J shed 5 bases, and the junction held 10 bases outside the gene matches. CDR3 sequence (DNA): TGTGCCAGCAGTGATAGGCGGGGGGGCTTTATGGAGACCCAGTACTTC. This gives the protein CASSDRRGGFMETQYF.

This chain joins TRBV5-1 and TRBJ1-6; D ambiguous. The CDR3 consists of 16 residues. Trimming pared 0 bases from V and 4 bases from J, leaving 11 bases between. CDR1 and CDR2 (germline): SGHRS, YFSETQ. The CDR3, as DNA: TGCGCCAGCAGCTTGGGGGTTGCGGGGTATAATTCACCCCTCCACTTT. Translated: CASSLGVAGYNSPLHF. The whole variable domain, filled in from reference TRBV5-1 and TRBJ1-6, reads KAGVTQTPRYLIKTRGQQVTLSCSPISGHRSVSWYQQTPGQGLQFLFEYFSETQRNKGNFPGRFSGRQFSNSRSEMNVSTLELGDSALYLCASSLGVAGYNSPLHFGNGTRLTVT.

This clone was detected once. The chain has TRBV28 and TRBJ1-5; D is undetermined. CDR3 length: 13 residues. Germline V gene sequence: CDR1 MDHEN, CDR2 SYDVKM. The ends were cut back, 10 bases at V and 3 bases at J, with 13 bases in the middle. The CDR3 nucleotides read TGTGCCATCGAATCCGGACTCAATCAGCCCCAGCATTTT. The encoded protein is CAIESGLNQPQHF.

This rearrangement joins TRBV7-3 to TRBJ1-1; TRBD1 might be the D (6 bases). V lost 2 bases and J lost 4, with 17 bases in between. Germline CDR1 reads SGHTA; CDR2 reads FQGTGA. The CDR3 loop spans 16 amino acids. The CDR3: CASSLDRSGVGTEAFF. The CDR3 DNA reads as TGTGCCAGCAGCTTAGATCGGTCAGGGGTGGGCACTGAAGCTTTCTTT.

The rearrangement links TRBV6-5 to TRBJ2-4, with TRBD1 identical over 8 bases. CDR1 and CDR2 (germline): MNHEY, SVGAGI. The J segment lost 10 bases and the V segment lost 3 bases, leaving 8 bases of the junction unmatched. This CDR3 spans 14 amino acids. The chain's CDR3 is CASSYITGGGIQYF. For the CDR3, the DNA is TGTGCCAGCAGTTATATCACAGGGGGTGGGATTCAGTACTTC.

The chain carries TRBV29-1 and TRBJ1-1; no firm D call. The CDR3 sequence is 11 residues long. With 7 bases removed from V and 0 bases from J, the gap between germline ends came to 6 bases. CDR1 and CDR2 (germline): SQVTM, ANQGSEA. The CDR3 coding sequence is TGCAGCGGTGCGGTGAACACTGAAGCTTTCTTT. This encodes CSGAVNTEAFF. Complete variable domain (other parts from reference TRBV29-1 and TRBJ1-1): SAVISQKPSRDICQRGTSLTIQCQVDSQVTMMFWYRQQPGQSLTLIATANQGSEATYESGFVIDKFPISRPNLTFSTLTVSNMSPEDSSIYLCSGAVNTEAFFGQGTRLTVV.

The genes are TRBV7-8 and TRBJ2-7; a weak D match, TRBD1 (6 bases). The CDR3 runs to 15 residues. Trimming cost V 2 bases and J 3 bases, with 14 bases left between them. From germline, CDR1 is SGHVS and CDR2 FQNEAQ. DNA for the CDR3: TGTGCCAGCAGCTTAAGGTGGACAGATAACTACGAGCAGTACTTC. Amino acid sequence: CASSLRWTDNYEQYF. Using reference TRBV7-8 and TRBJ2-7 for the parts outside the CDR3, the full variable domain is GAGVSQSPRYKVAKRGQDVALRCDPISGHVSLFWYQQALGQGPEFLTYFQNEAQLDKSGLPSDRFFAERPEGSVSTLKIQRTQQEDSAVYLCASSLRWTDNYEQYFGPGTRLTVT.

The chain recombines TRBV28 with TRBJ2-3; the match to TRBD2 covers 7 bases. Per germline, CDR1 MDHEN and CDR2 SYDVKM. V trimming: 6 bases; J trimming: 0 bases; junction bases outside the gene matches: 9. This CDR3 contains 16 residues. In DNA, the CDR3 is TGTGCCAGCAGCCCACCCCTAGCGGCTAGCACAGATACGCAGTATTTT. As protein: CASSPPLAASTDTQYF.

Only one count was recorded for this clone. The chain carries TRBV6-5 and TRBJ1-4; D call uncertain. The CDR3 covers 15 residues. Germline-derived CDR1 and CDR2 are MNHEY and SVGAGI. Trimming took off 5 bases at V and 3 bases at J, with 13 bases between the two ends. This chain's CDR3 is CASSTGSRSNEKLFF. For the CDR3, the DNA is TGTGCCAGCAGTACGGGATCAAGGTCTAATGAAAAACTGTTTTTT.

This clone was counted a single time. V gene TRBV27 combines with J gene TRBJ2-1, with D possibly called TRBD1 or TRBD2 (5 bases each). V dropped 2 bases and J dropped 3 bases, with 14 bases sitting between them. The germline V gene has CDR1 MNHEY and CDR2 SMNVEV (reference sequence). This CDR3 spans 16 amino acids. The CDR3 protein is CASSLISFGGYNEQFF. The CDR3 DNA is TGTGCCAGCAGTTTAATTAGTTTTGGGGGCTACAATGAGCAGTTCTTC.

This clone was seen once. The chain has TRBV7-2 and TRBJ2-3; D call uncertain. The CDR3 is made up of 15 amino acids. Germline CDR1 reads SGHTA; CDR2 reads FQGNSA. V was cut by 5 bases and J by 3 bases, with 15 bases left in between. As DNA, the CDR3 is TGTGCCAGCAGCCGTAGTGTAATCGAAACAGATACGCAGTATTTT. As protein: CASSRSVIETDTQYF.

The rearrangement uses TRBV6-5 and TRBJ2-5, with 7 bases matching TRBD2. The length of the CDR3 is 15 residues. Trimming removed 9 bases from V and 4 bases from J; junction bases left unmatched: 14. Looked up from germline, CDR1 is MNHEY and CDR2 is SVGAGI. The CDR3 sequence is CASIEGWTRTETQYF. In DNA, the CDR3 is TGTGCCAGTATCGAGGGGTGGACTAGGACAGAGACCCAGTACTTC.

This clone turned up a few times. The V and J genes are TRBV28 and TRBJ1-6, with D maybe TRBD1 (6 bases). Germline CDR1 reads MDHEN; CDR2 reads SYDVKM. This CDR3 has 16 amino acids. The V end was cut by 5 bases, the J end by 7 bases, with 18 bases between. DNA for the CDR3: TGTGCCAGCAGTAATCAGGGGTCCTACTTCAATTCACCCCTCCACTTT. Protein: CASSNQGSYFNSPLHF.

The rearrangement joins TRBV5-1 to TRBJ1-1; weak D call: TRBD1 (5 bases). Trimming removed 1 base at V and 3 bases at J, with 10 bases between. Germline V gives CDR1 SGHRS, CDR2 YFSETQ. The CDR3 runs to 14 residues. The CDR3 sequence: CASSLRDSDTEAFF. The CDR3 region has the DNA TGCGCCAGCAGCTTGAGGGACTCGGACACTGAAGCTTTCTTT.

V is TRBV19 and J is TRBJ1-5; no definite D call. Trimming took 7 bases from V and 7 from J, leaving 17 bases between them. Germline CDR1 LNHDA, CDR2 SQIVND (reference sequence). The CDR3 extends over 14 amino acids. The CDR3 here is CASILNRLRQPQHF. The CDR3 coding sequence is TGTGCCAGTATTCTAAATCGGCTGAGGCAGCCCCAGCATTTT. Full variable domain (remainder filled in from reference TRBV19 and TRBJ1-5): DGGITQSPKYLFRKEGQNVTLSCEQNLNHDAMYWYRQDPGQGLRLIYYSQIVNDFQKGDIAEGYSVSREKKESFPLTVTSAQKNPTAFYLCASILNRLRQPQHFGDGTRLSIL.